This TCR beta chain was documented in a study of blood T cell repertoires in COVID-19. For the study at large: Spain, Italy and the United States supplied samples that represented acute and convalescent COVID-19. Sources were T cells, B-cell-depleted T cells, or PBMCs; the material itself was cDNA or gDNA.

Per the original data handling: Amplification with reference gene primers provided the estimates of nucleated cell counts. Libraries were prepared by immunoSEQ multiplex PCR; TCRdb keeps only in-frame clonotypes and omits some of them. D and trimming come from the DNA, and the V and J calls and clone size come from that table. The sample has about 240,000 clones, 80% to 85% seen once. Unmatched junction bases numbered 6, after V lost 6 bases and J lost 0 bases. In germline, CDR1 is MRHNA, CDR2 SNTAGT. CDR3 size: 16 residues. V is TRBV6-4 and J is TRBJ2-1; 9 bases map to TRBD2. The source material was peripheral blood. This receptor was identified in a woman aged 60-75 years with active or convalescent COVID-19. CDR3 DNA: TGTGCCAGCAGCAGGAGCGGGGGGAGCTCCTACAATGAGCAGTTCTTC. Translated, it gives CASSRSGGSSYNEQFF.